This T cell receptor beta chain was documented in a study of T-cell memory formation after mild COVID-19. A 5'RACE reaction primed in the constant segment made cDNA libraries of TCR alpha and TCR beta, and these carried sample barcodes and UMIs. TCRdb itself ran the 5' RACE reads through MiXCR, one entry per CDR3 protein. This table has tens of thousands of distinct CDR3 sequences, 16% appearing once. There are a few counts of this clonotype. As yet, its antigen is unknown. The V segment lost 7 bases and the J segment 1 base; nucleotides outside the gene matches: 9. This CDR3 spans 14 amino acids. Germline lookup yields CDR1 DFQATT and CDR2 SNEGSKA (reference sequence). Study outcomes and limitations: Contracting CD4+ clones lay largely in CM and EM, with CD8+ ones residing in EMRA.

The chain is built from TRBV20-1 and TRBJ1-1; 7 bases fit TRBD1. The clonotype comes from an adult woman who had mild COVID-19 (a few samples of this study predate the infection). Cell type and time point are not known. The sequencing sample was made of PBMCs or a T cell subset sorted from them (not recorded which). The CDR3 DNA is TGCAGTGTCTGGGAGGGACAGCCGAACACTGAAGCTTTCTTT. Protein product: CSVWEGQPNTEAFF.